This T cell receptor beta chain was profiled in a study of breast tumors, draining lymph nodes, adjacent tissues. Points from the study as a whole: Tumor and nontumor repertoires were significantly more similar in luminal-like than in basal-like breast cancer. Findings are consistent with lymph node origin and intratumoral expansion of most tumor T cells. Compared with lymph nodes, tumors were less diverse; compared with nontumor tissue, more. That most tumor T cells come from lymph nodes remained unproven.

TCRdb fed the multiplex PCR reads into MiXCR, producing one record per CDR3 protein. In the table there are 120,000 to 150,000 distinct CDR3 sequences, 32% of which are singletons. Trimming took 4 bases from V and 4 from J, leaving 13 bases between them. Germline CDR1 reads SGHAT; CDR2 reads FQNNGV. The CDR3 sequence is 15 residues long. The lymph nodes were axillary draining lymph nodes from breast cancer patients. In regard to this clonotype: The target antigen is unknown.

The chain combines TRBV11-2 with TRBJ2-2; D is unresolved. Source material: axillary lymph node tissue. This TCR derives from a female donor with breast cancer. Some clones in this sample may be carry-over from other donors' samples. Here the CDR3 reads CASSSQGQRTGELFF. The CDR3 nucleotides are TGTGCCAGCAGCTCCCAAGGTCAGCGCACCGGGGAGCTGTTTTTT.